These 32 T cell receptor beta chains share one sample of origin, sequenced in a study of T cell repertoires in cytomegalovirus infection. TCRdb re-called the reads with MiXCR, one entry per CDR3 protein. The table lists some 500,000 distinct CDR3 sequences, about 33% of them singletons. The antigens of these receptors remain unknown. Sample: cultured PBMCs, taken from culture after CMV antigen stimulation. The receptors were gathered from a human donor in good health (CMV status not recorded). Some clones in this sample may be carry-over from other donors' samples.

V is TRBV7-9 and J is TRBJ2-3; 11 bases align to TRBD2. Germline CDR1 and CDR2: SEHNR and FQNEAQ (reference sequence). J was trimmed by 2 bases and V by 6 bases; bases with no gene match: 7. This CDR3 has 16 residues. The CDR3 nucleotides are TGTGCCAGCAGTTGGGGACTAGCGGAACTCACAGATACGCAGTATTTT. Encoded protein: CASSWGLAELTDTQYF.

The V call is TRBV6-6, the J call TRBJ2-7; D possibly uses TRBD1 or TRBD2 (5 bases each). The V gene lost 5 bases and the J gene lost 5 bases, with 16 bases spanning the gap. Germline V gene lookup returns CDR1 MNHNY and CDR2 SVGAGI (reference sequence). CDR3 length: 14 amino acids. CDR3 DNA: TGTGCCAGCAGTCACCGGGACGTTGGCGACGAGCAGTACGTC. Translation gives CASSHRDVGDEQYV.

This clonotype was detected a few times. The chain links TRBV7-6 to TRBJ2-7; 7 nucleotides match TRBD2. CDR1 SGHVS and CDR2 FNYEAQ come from the germline V gene. Trimming at V came to 0 bases and at J to 4 bases, leaving 12 bases not matched to a gene. The CDR3 sequence is 17 residues long. The CDR3: CASSLARSRSGIYEQYF. The CDR3 nucleotides read TGTGCCAGCAGCTTAGCTAGGAGTCGAAGCGGGATTTACGAGCAGTACTTC.

This clonotype appeared a few times. The genes are TRBV29-1 and TRBJ1-1; unclear D gene. Germline CDR1 and CDR2: SQVTM and ANQGSEA. The CDR3 has 10 amino acids. V lost 8 bases and J 1 base, leaving 5 bases between the germline ends. The CDR3 sequence: CSPGNTEAFF. CDR3 sequence (DNA): TGCAGCCCTGGGAACACTGAAGCTTTCTTT.

A word on this clonotype: The missing conserved phenylalanine or tryptophan at the end of this CDR3 makes a read error likely. The genes are TRBV14 and TRBJ1-6, with D perhaps matching TRBD1 (5 bases). Per the germline V gene, CDR1 is SGHDN and CDR2 is FVKESK. V lost 0 bases and J lost 10, with 7 bases in between. The CDR3 extends over 13 amino acids. The CDR3 loop is CASSQDRVSPLHS. DNA for the CDR3: TGTGCCAGCAGCCAAGACAGGGTGTCACCCCTCCACTCT.

This clonotype was seen a handful of times. The chain links TRBV12-3 or TRBV12-4 to TRBJ1-3; no reliable D call. The CDR3 consists of 14 residues. Trimming pared 7 bases from V and 0 bases from J, leaving 10 bases between. The CDR3 sequence: CASNPSASGNTIYF. The CDR3 nucleotides read TGTGCCAGCAACCCTAGTGCCTCTGGAAACACCATATATTTT.

This clonotype has only a few counts. This chain connects TRBV27 to TRBJ2-3; perhaps TRBD1 as D (5 bases). V was clipped by 5 bases and J by 2 bases, with 11 bases between them. In germline, CDR1 is MNHEY, CDR2 SMNVEV (reference sequence). The CDR3 is made up of 14 amino acids. CDR3 in DNA: TGTGCCAGCAGTCAACAGGTTTCCACAGATACGCAGTATTTT. Protein sequence: CASSQQVSTDTQYF.

The chain recombines TRBV12-3 or TRBV12-4 with TRBJ1-1; D perhaps matches TRBD1 (5 bases). The CDR3 is made up of 17 amino acids. The germline V and J ends were trimmed by 1 base and 5 bases, with 20 bases remaining between them. The CDR3 region is CASSLGGRVGARTEAFF. CDR3 nucleotides: TGTGCCAGCAGTTTAGGAGGCCGGGTAGGGGCGAGGACTGAAGCTTTCTTT.

This clonotype was seen repeatedly, ten times or more. This chain joins TRBV7-2 and TRBJ2-5, with TRBD2 identical over 7 bases. The CDR3 runs to 17 residues. The germline V gene encodes CDR1 SGHTA and CDR2 FQGNSA. V lost 5 bases and J lost 5; bases outside the gene matches: 17. For the CDR3, the DNA is TGTGCCAGCAGCCAGGGTTCTTCCTCGTGGGGAGGGGAGACCCAGTACTTC. Its protein product is CASSQGSSSWGGETQYF.

The rearrangement uses TRBV29-1 and TRBJ2-3; 7 bases align to TRBD1. Unmatched junction bases numbered 9, after V lost 6 bases and J lost 0 bases. The CDR3 is 15 residues long. Germline V gene lookup returns CDR1 SQVTM and CDR2 ANQGSEA. The CDR3 here is CSVLPTGTSTDTQYF. The CDR3 bases are TGCAGCGTCCTCCCGACAGGGACGAGCACAGATACGCAGTATTTT.

The chain combines TRBV27 with TRBJ2-2, with TRBD2 as a possible D gene (5 bases). There are 13 residues in the CDR3. Germline V gene sequence: CDR1 MNHEY, CDR2 SMNVEV (reference sequence). V was shortened by 3 bases and J by 7 bases, with 9 bases between the two germline ends. The DNA of the CDR3 is TGTGCCAGCAGTTTCCCCAGCGGCGGGGAGCTGTTTTTT. Encoded protein: CASSFPSGGELFF.

On this clonotype: A read error may explain this, as a much larger clone is one base away. The chain uses TRBV7-2 and TRBJ1-1; 8 positions match TRBD1. The CDR3 has 16 amino acids. The germline V gene has CDR1 SGHTA and CDR2 FQGNSA. Here the CDR3 reads CANSPGQGGGDTEAFF. CDR3 sequence (DNA): TGTGCCAACAGCCCAGGACAGGGAGGAGGGGACACTGAAGCTTTCTTT. The complete variable domain, with remaining parts taken from reference TRBV7-2 and TRBJ1-1, reads GAGVSQSPSNKVTEKGKDVELRCDPISGHTALYWYRQSLGQGLEFLIYFQGNSAPDKSGLPSDRFSAERTGGSVSTLTIQRTQQEDSAVYLCANSPGQGGGDTEAFFGQGTRLTVV.

In this sample, this clonotype turned up many times. The rearrangement uses TRBV4-1 and TRBJ1-6; D possibly corresponds to TRBD1 (6 bases). Germline loops: CDR1 MGHRA, CDR2 YSYEKL. V was cut by 1 base and J by 0 bases, with 16 bases left in between. This CDR3 region has 19 residues. CDR3 sequence (DNA): TGCGCCAGCAGCCAAGTGGGAGCAGGGGAGAGCTCCTATAATTCACCCCTCCACTTT. It specifies CASSQVGAGESSYNSPLHF.

This clonotype was seen repeatedly, ten times or more. This chain joins TRBV7-9 and TRBJ2-1, with 9 nucleotides matching TRBD2. Trimming cost V 1 base and J 4 bases; bases outside gene matches: 14. Germline CDR1 and CDR2: SEHNR and FQNEAQ (reference sequence). This CDR3 spans 19 amino acids. The DNA for the CDR3 is TGTGCCAGCAGCTTAGTTTTCGGGGGCCCTAGCGGGACGTACAATGAGCAGTTCTTC. Protein: CASSLVFGGPSGTYNEQFF.

The chain employs TRBV19 and TRBJ1-6; 11 nucleotides line up with TRBD1. The germline V gene encodes CDR1 LNHDA and CDR2 SQIVND (reference sequence). This CDR3 contains 16 residues. The ends lost 4 bases at V and 5 bases at J; junction bases unmatched: 4. Here the CDR3 DNA reads TGTGCCAGTAGTAGAGGACAGGGGGCGAATAATTCACCCCTCCACTTT. Translation gives CASSRGQGANNSPLHF. The full variable domain, with the rest looked up from reference TRBV19 and TRBJ1-6, is DGGITQSPKYLFRKEGQNVTLSCEQNLNHDAMYWYRQDPGQGLRLIYYSQIVNDFQKGDIAEGYSVSREKKESFPLTVTSAQKNPTAFYLCASSRGQGANNSPLHFGNGTRLTVT.

This clonotype has just a few counts. The chain uses TRBV12-3 or TRBV12-4 and TRBJ1-1; the match to TRBD1 covers 7 bases. With V trimmed by 5 bases and J by 0 bases, 3 bases remained unmatched. This CDR3 spans 14 amino acids. The CDR3 sequence is CASSGGTVNTEAFF. The DNA of the CDR3 is TGTGCCAGCAGTGGGGGGACAGTGAACACTGAAGCTTTCTTT.

The chain carries TRBV20-1 and TRBJ2-7, with 8 bases lining up with TRBD1. The CDR3 contains 14 residues. Germline V CDR1 and CDR2: DFQATT, SNEGSKA (reference sequence). Trimming cost V 1 base and J 1 base; bases outside gene matches: 3. The CDR3 nucleotides are TGCAGTGCTAGAGGACAGGGGCTATCCTACGAGCAGTACTTC. It yields the protein CSARGQGLSYEQYF.

The CDR3 here is CASSQDRDIYEQYF. CDR3 in DNA: TGTGCCAGCAGCCAGGACAGGGACATATACGAGCAGTACTTC. The rearrangement joins TRBV7-2 to TRBJ2-7, with 8 bases identical to TRBD1. The CDR3 loop spans 14 amino acids. J gave up 4 bases and V 5 bases, and 7 bases lay outside the gene matches. Germline lookup yields CDR1 SGHTA and CDR2 FQGNSA. The entire variable domain, with the rest obtained from reference TRBV7-2 and TRBJ2-7, is as follows: GAGVSQSPSNKVTEKGKDVELRCDPISGHTALYWYRQSLGQGLEFLIYFQGNSAPDKSGLPSDRFSAERTGGSVSTLTIQRTQQEDSAVYLCASSQDRDIYEQYFGPGTRLTVT.

This clonotype was observed a handful of times. CDR3 nucleotide sequence: TGTGCCAGCAGCTTAGGTTCCAGCAATACGCAGTATTTT. Its translation is CASSLGSSNTQYF. V is TRBV7-2 and J is TRBJ2-3, with D hard to call. The CDR3 totals 13 residues. Trimming removed 1 base at V and 7 bases at J, with 9 bases between. Germline CDR1 SGHTA, CDR2 FQGNSA.

This clonotype was seen a handful of times. The V call is TRBV7-2, the J call TRBJ2-3; D gene unclear. Between the trimmed V and J ends, which lost 5 bases and 6 bases, there was a span of 9 bases. From germline, CDR1 is SGHTA and CDR2 FQGNSA. This CDR3 spans 12 amino acids. For the CDR3, the DNA is TGTGCCAGCAGCCCTATGAGGGATACGCAGTATTTT. Amino acid sequence: CASSPMRDTQYF.

The V call is TRBV15, the J call TRBJ2-5, with TRBD2 matching over 10 bases. The CDR3 contains 16 residues. V gave up 3 bases and J gave up 3 bases; unmatched junction bases: 7. Germline V gives CDR1 LNHNV, CDR2 YYDKDF (reference sequence). CDR3 coding DNA: TGTGCCACCAGCAGGGCCTCGGGACTAGCGAAAGAGACCCAGTACTTC. Residues: CATSRASGLAKETQYF.

This clonotype was counted a few times. This chain uses TRBV7-2 with TRBJ1-2; a weak D match, TRBD1 (5 bases). The CDR3 runs to 13 residues. CDR1 and CDR2 (germline): SGHTA, FQGNSA. The V and J ends lost 4 bases and 2 bases respectively, with 8 bases between them. CDR3 in amino acids: CASSSRDNYGYTF. The CDR3 DNA reads as TGTGCCAGCAGCTCAAGGGACAACTATGGCTACACCTTC.

This clonotype was found many times. The chain combines TRBV12-3 or TRBV12-4 with TRBJ2-1; 10 bases are shared with TRBD1. There are 19 residues in the CDR3. The V segment lost 5 bases and the J segment 5 bases; nucleotides outside the gene matches: 18. The DNA of the CDR3 is TGTGCCAGCAGTCCCAGAGGTGTGAGACAGGGGGCCTGGGACAATGAGCAGTTCTTC. Translated: CASSPRGVRQGAWDNEQFF.

This clonotype was observed a handful of times. The chain is built from TRBV7-2 and TRBJ2-7, with 8 positions matching TRBD1. CDR3 length equals 13 residues. The trim removed 5 bases at V and 6 bases at J, leaving 6 bases unmatched. Germline-derived CDR1 and CDR2 are SGHTA and FQGNSA. In DNA, the CDR3 is TGTGCCAGCAGCCTTAAACAGGGGGTCGAGCAGTACTTC. As protein: CASSLKQGVEQYF.

The V and J genes are TRBV6-2 or TRBV6-3 and TRBJ2-1, with D perhaps matching TRBD2 (6 bases). Germline V gene lookup returns CDR1 MNHEY and CDR2 SVGEGT. The CDR3 is made up of 15 amino acids. Trimming left V 6 bases short and J 2 bases short, with 14 bases between. The CDR3 DNA sequence: TGTGCCAGCAGCCCTGCTAGCGTAGCCTACAATGAGCAGTTCTTC. Amino acid sequence: CASSPASVAYNEQFF.

This clonotype showed up many times. The chain couples TRBV11-2 to TRBJ2-1, with TRBD2 identical over 13 bases. The CDR3 length is 20 residues. Germline CDR1 SGHAT, CDR2 FQNNGV. The trim removed 3 bases at V and 1 base at J, leaving 12 bases unmatched. The CDR3 region has the DNA TGTGCCAGCAGCTTTTTCCCGGGGACTAGCGGGGCCCGATCCTACAATGAGCAGTTCTTC. The encoded protein is CASSFFPGTSGARSYNEQFF.

This clonotype was observed at least ten times. This rearrangement joins TRBV7-8 to TRBJ2-7; D gene unclear. V dropped 0 bases and J dropped 1 base, with 7 bases sitting between them. This CDR3 spans 14 amino acids. CDR1 is SGHVS and CDR2 is FQNEAQ in the germline V gene. CDR3 DNA sequence: TGTGCCAGCAGCTTAGCCGGCGGTTCCTACGAGCAGTACTTC. Translated, it gives CASSLAGGSYEQYF.

The chain employs TRBV4-3 and TRBJ2-3; TRBD2 might be the D (8 bases). This CDR3 has 17 amino acids. From germline, CDR1 is LGHNA and CDR2 YSLEER. Trimming took 4 bases from V and 5 from J, leaving 22 bases between them. CDR3 coding DNA: TGCGCCAGCAGCCCCCGACAGGGTACGGGAGGGGGAGATACGCAGTATTTT. Protein: CASSPRQGTGGGDTQYF.

A few counts support this clonotype. This chain connects TRBV7-2 to TRBJ2-1; D is possibly TRBD2 (6 bases). This CDR3 is built from 14 residues. Germline CDR1 reads SGHTA; CDR2 reads FQGNSA. Trimming took 6 bases from V and 2 from J, leaving 11 bases between them. The CDR3 loop is CASRREDAYNEQFF. The CDR3 DNA is TGTGCCAGCAGGAGGGAGGACGCCTACAATGAGCAGTTCTTC.

This clonotype was observed a few times. This chain uses TRBV6-2 or TRBV6-3 with TRBJ2-2; TRBD1 aligns across 7 bases. J lost 4 bases, V lost 7 bases, and 6 bases had no gene match. The length of the CDR3 is 14 residues. Per germline, CDR1 MNHEY and CDR2 SVGEGT. The CDR3 coding sequence is TGTGCCAGCAATGTACAGGGGACCACCGGGGAGCTGTTTTTT. Amino acids: CASNVQGTTGELFF.

The V gene is TRBV18, the J gene TRBJ1-2, with 8 bases that match TRBD1. The CDR3 is made up of 14 amino acids. Germline trimming cut 6 bases from V and 8 bases from J; bases unmatched to any gene: 11. In germline, CDR1 is KGHSH, CDR2 LQKENI. The CDR3 region is CASSLDRAPGGYTF. The DNA of the CDR3 is TGTGCCAGCTCCTTGGACAGGGCTCCTGGGGGCTACACCTTC.

This clonotype was observed a handful of times. This chain uses TRBV6-6 with TRBJ2-7; tentative D call: TRBD1 (5 bases). The V gene lost 4 bases and the J gene lost 3 bases, with 10 bases spanning the gap. This CDR3 is 13 amino acids long. CDR1 and CDR2 (germline): MNHNY, SVGAGI (reference sequence). CDR3 DNA sequence: TGTGCCAGCAGTTCAACAGGATACTACGAGCAGTACGTC. It codes for CASSSTGYYEQYV.